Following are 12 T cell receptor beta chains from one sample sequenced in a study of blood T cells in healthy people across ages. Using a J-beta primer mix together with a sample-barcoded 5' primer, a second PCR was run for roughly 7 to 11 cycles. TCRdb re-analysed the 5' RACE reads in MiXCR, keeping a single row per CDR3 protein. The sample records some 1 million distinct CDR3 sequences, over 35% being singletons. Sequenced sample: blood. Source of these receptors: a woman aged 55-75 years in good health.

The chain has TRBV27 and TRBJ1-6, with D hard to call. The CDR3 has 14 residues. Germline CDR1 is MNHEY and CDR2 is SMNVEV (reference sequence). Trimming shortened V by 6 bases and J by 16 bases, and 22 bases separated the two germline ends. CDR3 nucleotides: TGTGCCAGCAGCCCGCTCGCCGGAGAACATCCGCTCCACTTT. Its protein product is CASSPLAGEHPLHF.

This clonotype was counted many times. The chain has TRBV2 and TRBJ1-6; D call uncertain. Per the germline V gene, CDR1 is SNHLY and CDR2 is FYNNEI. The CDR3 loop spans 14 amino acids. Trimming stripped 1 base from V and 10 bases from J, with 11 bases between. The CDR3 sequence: CASSEEDPRSPLHF. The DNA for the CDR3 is TGTGCCAGCAGTGAAGAGGACCCAAGGTCACCCCTCCACTTT.

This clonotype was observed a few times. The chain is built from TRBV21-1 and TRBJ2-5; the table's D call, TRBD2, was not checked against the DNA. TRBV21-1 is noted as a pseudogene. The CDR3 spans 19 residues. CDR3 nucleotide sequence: TGTGCCAGCAGCCTAAAGAGGGAGTGGCGACTAGCGGGAGGAGAGACCCAGTACTTC. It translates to CASSLKREWRLAGGETQYF.

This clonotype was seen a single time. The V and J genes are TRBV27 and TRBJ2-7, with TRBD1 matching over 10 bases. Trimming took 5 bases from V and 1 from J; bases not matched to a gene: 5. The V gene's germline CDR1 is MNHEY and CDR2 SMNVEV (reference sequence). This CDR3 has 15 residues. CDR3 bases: TGTGCCAGCAGTCGTGACAGGGGGCAGTCCTACGAGCAGTACTTC. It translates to CASSRDRGQSYEQYF.

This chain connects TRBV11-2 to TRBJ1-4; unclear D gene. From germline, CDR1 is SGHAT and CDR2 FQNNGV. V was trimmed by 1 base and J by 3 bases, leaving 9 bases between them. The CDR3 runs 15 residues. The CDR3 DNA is TGTGCCAGCAGCTTAGTTCGGCATCCTAATGAAAAACTGTTTTTT. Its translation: CASSLVRHPNEKLFF.

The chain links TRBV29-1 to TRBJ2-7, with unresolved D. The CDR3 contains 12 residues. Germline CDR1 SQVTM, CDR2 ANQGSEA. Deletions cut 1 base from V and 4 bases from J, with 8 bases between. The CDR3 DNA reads TGCAGCGTTGAAGCGGTCCCTTACGAGCAGTACTTC. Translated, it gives CSVEAVPYEQYF.

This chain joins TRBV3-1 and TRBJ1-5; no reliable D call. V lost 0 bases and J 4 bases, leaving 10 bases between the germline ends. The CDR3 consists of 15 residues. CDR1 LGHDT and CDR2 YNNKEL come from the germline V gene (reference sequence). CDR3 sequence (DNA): TGTGCCAGCAGCCAAGACGGCGACAAGAATCAGCCCCAGCATTTT. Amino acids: CASSQDGDKNQPQHF.

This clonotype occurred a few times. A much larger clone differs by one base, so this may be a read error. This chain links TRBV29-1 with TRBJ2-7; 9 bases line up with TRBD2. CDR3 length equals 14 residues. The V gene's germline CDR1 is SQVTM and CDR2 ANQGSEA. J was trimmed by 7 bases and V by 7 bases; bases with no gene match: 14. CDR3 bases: TGCAGCGGGGCCCTAGCGGGAAGGTCCAATGAGCAGTACTTC. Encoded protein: CSGALAGRSNEQYF.

In DNA form, the CDR3 reads TGTGCCAGCAGTGAAGGCCGCGGGGGGGCCAACGTCCTGACTTTC. The encoded protein is CASSEGRGGANVLTF. The V and J genes are TRBV2 and TRBJ2-6, with a weak D call TRBD2 (5 bases). V was clipped by 1 base and J by 4 bases, with 8 bases between them. Germline-derived CDR1 and CDR2 are SNHLY and FYNNEI. The CDR3 contains 15 residues.

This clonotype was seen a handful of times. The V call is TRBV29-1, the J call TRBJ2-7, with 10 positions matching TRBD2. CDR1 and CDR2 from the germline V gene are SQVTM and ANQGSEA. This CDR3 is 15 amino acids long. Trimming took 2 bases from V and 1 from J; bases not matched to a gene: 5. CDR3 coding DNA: TGCAGCGTTGAAATACGGACTAGCGGTTCCTACGAGCAGTACTTC. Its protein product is CSVEIRTSGSYEQYF.

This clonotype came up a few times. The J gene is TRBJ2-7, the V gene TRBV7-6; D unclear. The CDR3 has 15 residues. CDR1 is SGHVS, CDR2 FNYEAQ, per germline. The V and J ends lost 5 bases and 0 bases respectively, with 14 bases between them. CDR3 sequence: CASSPWVGNSYEQYF. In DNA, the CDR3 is TGTGCCAGCAGCCCGTGGGTGGGGAACTCCTACGAGCAGTACTTC.

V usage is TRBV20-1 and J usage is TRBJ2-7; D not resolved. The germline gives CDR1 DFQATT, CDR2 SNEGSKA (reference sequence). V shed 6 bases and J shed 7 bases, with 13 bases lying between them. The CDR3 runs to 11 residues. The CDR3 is CSATSGWEQYF. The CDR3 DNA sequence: TGCAGTGCCACTTCGGGTTGGGAGCAGTACTTC.